The sequence of this T cell receptor beta chain was determined in a study of T-cell reconstitution after alpha-beta-depleted transplantation in children. A library of TCRbeta sequences, prepared with unique molecular identifiers, was generated. TCRdb re-derived calls from the PCR reads in MiXCR, one entry per CDR3 protein. This sample has some 290,000 distinct CDR3 sequences, with about a tenth found just once. This clonotype was found a few times. From germline, CDR1 is MGHRA and CDR2 YSYEKL. This CDR3 has 17 residues. J lost 6 bases, V lost 1 base, and 14 bases had no gene match. Sequenced here: PBMCs from the stem cell graft donor, sampled from the stem cell graft. The sequence was collected from a human donor who donated a stem cell graft to a child with SCID. This rearrangement joins TRBV4-1 to TRBJ2-7; 8 bases align to TRBD1. DNA for the CDR3: TGCGCCAGCAGCCAAGTCGTACGAGTTTCCGGGACAGGCGAGCAGTACTTC. Its translation: CASSQVVRVSGTGEQYF.